This TCR beta chain was obtained from a study of blood T cell repertoires in COVID-19. Across the whole study: T cells, B-cell-depleted T cells, or PBMCs provided the cDNA or gDNA that served as material.

Data came from immunoSEQ multiplex PCR; TCRdb stores just in-frame clones and leaves some out. The sample has 250,000 to 350,000 clones; roughly 91% are singletons. This clone was seen once. CDR3 length equals 11 residues. The V and J ends lost 1 base and 10 bases respectively, with 4 bases between them. The V gene's germline CDR1 is MNHEY and CDR2 SVGAGI. The chain employs TRBV6-5 and TRBJ1-4; no clear D gene. The sequence came from a man aged 25-45 years with acute or convalescent COVID-19. What was sequenced was peripheral blood. CDR3 region: CASSYYGKLFF. The CDR3 DNA reads as TGTGCCAGCAGTTACTACGGAAAACTGTTTTTT.